The 13 T cell receptor beta chains presented below share a single source sample, sequenced in a study of T cells after yellow fever vaccination. TCRdb re-analysed the 5' RACE reads in MiXCR, keeping a single row per CDR3 protein. The sample consists of some 400,000 distinct CDR3 sequences, around 19% of them appearing once. Here the sequenced sample was PBMCs, taken before the yellow fever booster vaccination. These receptors were obtained from a man younger than 35 who received the YFV17D yellow fever vaccine.

The J gene is TRBJ2-3, the V gene TRBV7-8; 12 nucleotides match TRBD2. Trimming removed 8 bases from V and 2 bases from J; junction bases left unmatched: 20. Germline CDR1 SGHVS, CDR2 FQNEAQ. The CDR3 sequence is 20 residues long. As DNA, the CDR3 is TGTGCCAGCTGCCCCCGACTTACTAGCGGGGGGAAACCCTTCACAGATACGCAGTATTTT. Its translation: CASCPRLTSGGKPFTDTQYF.

This clonotype appeared many times. This sequence joins TRBV5-1 and TRBJ2-3; 8 bases are a match to TRBD2. In germline, CDR1 is SGHRS, CDR2 YFSETQ. Trimming took 0 bases from V and 6 from J; bases not matched to a gene: 9. The CDR3 is made up of 16 amino acids. The DNA of the CDR3 is TGCGCCAGCAGCTTGGGAGTTAGCGGGGAGGCCGATACGCAGTATTTT. Protein product: CASSLGVSGEADTQYF.

This clonotype was observed a handful of times. The chain uses TRBV4-3 and TRBJ1-1; TRBD1 matches at 12 bases. Losses at the gene ends were 6 bases for V and 13 bases for J; bases not matched to a gene: 9. This CDR3 is 13 amino acids long. Germline V gene data show CDR1 as LGHNA and CDR2 as YSLEER. The CDR3 reads CASSPGQGALLFF. Here the CDR3 DNA reads TGCGCCAGCAGTCCGGGACAGGGGGCGCTCCTTTTCTTT.

In its sample, this clonotype was seen many times. This chain joins TRBV12-3 or TRBV12-4 and TRBJ2-3; weak D call: TRBD2 (6 bases). The CDR3 sequence is 14 residues long. Trimming stripped 6 bases from V and 0 bases from J, with 10 bases between. CDR3 nucleotide sequence: TGTGCCAGCAGCTTGGGACTTAGCACAGATACGCAGTATTTT. This sequence encodes CASSLGLSTDTQYF.

This clonotype was found a few times. The CDR3: CASSAGLDYGYTF. The CDR3 DNA is TGCGCCAGCAGCGCGGGACTAGACTATGGCTACACCTTC. The J gene is TRBJ1-2, the V gene TRBV5-1; TRBD1 might be the D (5 bases). CDR3 size: 13 residues. CDR1 is SGHRS and CDR2 is YFSETQ in the germline V gene. The ends were cut back, 4 bases at V and 3 bases at J, with 10 bases in the middle.

The V and J genes are TRBV28 and TRBJ1-1; 7 bases align to TRBD1. The trim removed 8 bases at V and 4 bases at J, leaving 10 bases unmatched. The CDR3 has 14 amino acids. Germline V lookup: CDR1 MDHEN, CDR2 SYDVKM. The CDR3 reads CASPPPQGGTEAFF. The CDR3 DNA follows: TGTGCCAGCCCTCCGCCCCAGGGGGGCACTGAAGCTTTCTTT. Using reference TRBV28 and TRBJ1-1 for the parts outside the CDR3, the full variable domain is DVKVTQSSRYLVKRTGEKVFLECVQDMDHENMFWYRQDPGLGLRLIYFSYDVKMKEKGDIPEGYSVSREKKERFSLILESASTNQTSMYLCASPPPQGGTEAFFGQGTRLTVV.

This clonotype has a handful of counts. V is TRBV7-2 and J is TRBJ2-2; tentatively, D is TRBD1 (5 bases). Germline lookup yields CDR1 SGHTA and CDR2 FQGNSA. This CDR3 comprises 14 residues. V was clipped by 1 base and J by 6 bases, with 9 bases between them. DNA of the CDR3: TGTGCCAGCAGCTTAGTGGGGCCCCCCGGGGAGCTGTTTTTT. It encodes CASSLVGPPGELFF.

The CDR3 loop is CATSRGTSGGFTDTQYF. CDR3 nucleotide sequence: TGTGCCACCAGCAGGGGGACTAGCGGGGGGTTCACAGATACGCAGTATTTT. The gene calls are TRBV15 and TRBJ2-3; 15 bases match TRBD2. In germline, CDR1 is LNHNV, CDR2 YYDKDF (reference sequence). Trimming removed 3 bases from V and 2 bases from J; junction bases left unmatched: 3. The CDR3 spans 17 residues.

This clonotype was observed a handful of times. The gene calls are TRBV10-1 and TRBJ2-7; tentative D call: TRBD2 (5 bases). Germline CDR1 reads WNHNN; CDR2 reads SYGVQD (reference sequence). V dropped 6 bases and J dropped 0 bases, with 12 bases sitting between them. This CDR3 is built from 14 residues. CDR3 sequence (DNA): TGCGCCAGCAGCCCCGACCGGGACTCCTACGAGCAGTACTTC. The encoded protein is CASSPDRDSYEQYF.

This clonotype came up a few times. This sequence joins TRBV7-7 and TRBJ2-7; 8 positions match TRBD1. The CDR3 sequence is 13 residues long. Germline V gene sequence: CDR1 SSHAT, CDR2 FNYEAQ (reference sequence). V was pared by 5 bases and J by 6 bases, with 6 bases of the junction left unmatched. For the CDR3, the DNA is TGTGCCAGCAGCCCGGACAGGGTAGGCGAGCAGTACTTC. Residues: CASSPDRVGEQYF.

Note on this clonotype: At one boundary the junction diverges from the germline segment, which might be a read error. The gene calls are TRBV7-7 and TRBJ2-3; TRBD2 matches 8 bases. The CDR3 consists of 16 residues. Germline CDR1 SSHAT, CDR2 FNYEAQ (reference sequence). For the CDR3, the DNA is TGTGCTAGCAGCGACGGATCGGGGGGGCTGGTAGATACGCAGTATTTT. Its translation: CASSDGSGGLVDTQYF. Filled out from reference TRBV7-7 and TRBJ2-3, the complete variable domain reads GAGVSQSPRYKVTKRGQDVTLRCDPISSHATLYWYQQALGQGPEFLTYFNYEAQPDKSGLPSDRFSAERPEGSISTLTIQRTEQRDSAMYRCASSDGSGGLVDTQYFGPGTRLTVL.

The chain uses TRBV11-2 and TRBJ2-7, with D possibly matching TRBD1 (5 bases). Germline V gene lookup returns CDR1 SGHAT and CDR2 FQNNGV. The ends were cut back, 6 bases at V and 5 bases at J, with 14 bases in the middle. The length of the CDR3 is 13 residues. The CDR3 region has the DNA TGTGCCAGCAGTTTTCAGGGATCAGACGAGCAGTACTTC. Translating gives CASSFQGSDEQYF.

This chain joins TRBV20-1 and TRBJ2-7; D may be TRBD2 (5 bases). Trimming shortened V by 3 bases and J by 7 bases, and 13 bases separated the two germline ends. The germline CDR1 and CDR2 sequences are DFQATT and SNEGSKA (reference sequence). This CDR3 is built from 12 residues. CDR3 coding DNA: TGCAGTGCTAGGACGCGGGTCGGTGAGCAGTACTTC. This translates into CSARTRVGEQYF.